The rows below give T cell receptor beta chains drawn from one sample of a study of blood T cell repertoires in COVID-19. Profiling relied on immunoSEQ multiplex PCR, and the TCRdb table lists in-frame clones only, not all of them. The repertoire has approximately 19,000 clones, 93% of them found once; the top ten carry under 7%. Material: peripheral blood. The origin of the receptors is a human donor in a cohort sampled during active COVID-19. The CDR3 runs from the conserved cysteine through the conserved F or W. Clone sizes are given selectively: once, few, many, or a class where the clone is expanded.

abundance	v_gene	j_gene	CDR3aa
NA	TRBV5-4	TRBJ2-7	CASSRKTGGPYEQYF
once	TRBV2	TRBJ1-1	CASSVIRVNTEAFF
NA	TRBV7-9	TRBJ2-3	CASSYGSSGRAGTDTQYF
once	TRBV5-4	TRBJ1-2	CASSLDFSGDYGYTF
NA	TRBV30	TRBJ1-5	CAWSVSLNQPQHF
NA	TRBV6-6	TRBJ2-2	CASSFHTSEVTGELFF
NA	TRBV5-5	TRBJ1-5	CASSLAGQGGQPQHF
NA	TRBV4-3	TRBJ2-1	CASSQVAGGPGNEQFF
few	TRBV28	TRBJ2-2	CASSFSLEGTGELFF
NA	TRBV5-4	TRBJ2-3	CASSWTGGVDTQYF
NA	TRBV25-1	TRBJ2-7	CASSDLYGSSYEQYF
NA	TRBV6-6	TRBJ1-4	CASSTGTGKEKLFF
once	TRBV15	TRBJ1-3	CATSRDSQGSGNTIYF
NA	TRBV29-1	TRBJ2-7	CSVDGRGLSEGYEQYF
NA	TRBV27	TRBJ2-7	CASSFGRLNEQYF
NA	TRBV5-4	TRBJ1-4	CASSLGDRINEKLFF